The subject of this entry is one TCR beta chain. Antigen specificity is unknown. The data stem from a study of shared clonotypes between healthy human individuals. CDR1 is SGDLS, CDR2 YYNGEE, per germline. The CDR3 is 12 amino acids. Trimming took off 4 bases at V and 6 bases at J, with 10 bases between the two ends. Broader study findings: The study's rarefaction showed incomplete sorted-subset sequencing despite large depth.

Repertoires were generated with immunoSEQ multiplex PCR, while TCRdb's copy carries only in-frame clones and drops some. This sample yields about a million clones, of which approximately 75% are seen a single time; more than 0.85% belongs to the top ten. Specimen: memory CD4+ T cells from PBMCs. The subset was: CD45RA-negative fraction. The chain employs TRBV9 and TRBJ1-2, with a tentative D call TRBD1 (6 bases). This TCR was recovered from a man between 18 and 29 years old in good health. Some clones in this sample may be carry-over from other donors' samples. CDR3 sequence (DNA): TGTGCCAGCAGCCCCGAGGGGGATGGCTACACCTTC. Protein: CASSPEGDGYTF.